This TCR beta chain was obtained from a study of tumour-infiltrating T cells in Burkitt lymphoma. At the level of the study: Overall and progression-free survival were predicted by productive clonality.

Measured with immunoSEQ multiplex PCR; TCRdb has only the in-frame clones, and not every one. Of 15,000 or so clones in the sample, about 30% were seen once. The CDR3 extends over 13 amino acids. Germline V gene sequence: CDR1 SQVTM, CDR2 ANQGSEA. V shed 4 bases, J shed 4 bases, and the junction held 3 bases outside the gene matches. V is TRBV29-1 and J is TRBJ1-1; 10 bases map to TRBD1. This TCR was recovered from a human donor with diffuse large B-cell lymphoma. The sample comprised tumor tissue. DNA for the CDR3: TGCAGCGTTGGGGACAGGGGAGTCACTGAAGCTTTCTTT. This sequence encodes CSVGDRGVTEAFF.